This T cell receptor beta chain originates from a study of cytomegalovirus exposure and HLA in healthy donors. Germline loops: CDR1 MNHNS, CDR2 SASEGT. The CDR3 covers 14 residues. V was pared by 7 bases and J by 6 bases, with 5 bases of the junction left unmatched. Only in-frame clones appear in the TCRdb table, and some are missing; sequencing was by immunoSEQ multiplex PCR. The table shows 200,000 to 300,000 clones, with approximately 86% occurring only once. The source is a woman in her twenties or thirties in good health and CMV-seropositive. The sequenced sample consisted of PBMCs. The genes are TRBV6-1 and TRBJ2-1; 11 positions agree with TRBD2. The CDR3 DNA is TGTGCCAGCAAAAGTAGCGGGGGGGGCAATGAGCAGTTCTTC. Its protein is CASKSSGGGNEQFF.